In this sample, the clone carrying this T cell receptor beta chain turned up many times. As yet, its antigen is unknown. This entry is derived from a study of early T cells in non-severe SARS-CoV-2 infection. Study-wide context: Investigators sequenced bulk RNA drawn from unsorted whole blood, and chains remained unpaired. Study observations and caveats: Anti-spike CD8 responses were favored in VDJdb matching, and private and CD4 specificities were missed.

TCRdb used MiXCR to reprocess the 5' RACE reads, holding one entry per CDR3 protein. The sample contains about 69,000 distinct CDR3 sequences, under 9.5% of which appear only once. This clonotype was obtained from an adult who was a healthcare worker with PCR-confirmed SARS-CoV-2 infection or an uninfected control (not recorded which). Sequenced input: whole blood.

The CDR3: CASSPGTGVSNQPQHF. CDR3 nucleotide sequence: TGTGCCAGCAGCCCGGGGACAGGGGTAAGCAATCAGCCCCAGCATTTT. The chain is built from TRBV5-8 and TRBJ1-5; 10 nucleotides agree with TRBD1. The CDR3 loop spans 16 amino acids. After removal of 4 bases from V and 1 base from J, the junction contained 5 bases not matched to a gene. CDR1 is SGHTS, CDR2 YDEGEE, per germline.